This T cell receptor beta chain was identified during a study of blood T cell repertoires in COVID-19. Libraries were prepared by immunoSEQ multiplex PCR; TCRdb keeps only in-frame clonotypes and omits some of them. The sample shows about 140,000 clones, about 88% of them seen only once. The germline gives CDR1 KGHSH, CDR2 LQKENI. The CDR3 consists of 16 residues. V was pared by 0 bases and J by 10 bases, with 7 bases of the junction left unmatched. The sequenced sample consisted of peripheral blood. The sequence was obtained from a man aged 50-59 years with active or convalescent COVID-19. The V call is TRBV18, the J call TRBJ2-1, with 12 bases matching TRBD1. For the CDR3, the DNA is TGTGCCAGCTCACCACCCGCGGGACAGGGGGCTGGGGAGCAGTTCTTC. Amino acids: CASSPPAGQGAGEQFF.